This TCR beta chain originates from a study of Ad26.COV2.S vaccination and SARS-CoV-2 variants. The CDR3 length is 12 residues. The V end was cut by 3 bases, the J end by 6 bases, with 5 bases between. Germline CDR1 SGHTA, CDR2 FQGTGA. As to treatment: about 20 received Ad26.COV2.S at low or high dose, single or two shots; a few received placebo; per-sample allocation not given. Sample collection was performed on day 63 after the first vaccine or placebo injection. Immunization relied on an Ad26 vector, which expressed Wuhan-strain SARS-CoV-2 spike. This clone was found a few times. Method: immunoSEQ multiplex PCR; TCRdb's copy keeps in-frame clones and lacks some. Of about 330,000 clones detected, roughly 90% appear once; the ten largest clones hold about 5%.

Material: peripheral blood, obtained in a trial of Ad26.COV2.S vaccine versus placebo. The chain employs TRBV7-3 and TRBJ2-2, with D perhaps matching TRBD1 (5 bases). The receptor was isolated from a person aged 18 to 59 who received the Ad26.COV2.S COVID-19 vaccine or a placebo. CDR3 amino acids: CASSFRAGELFF. Here the CDR3 DNA reads TGTGCCAGCAGCTTCAGGGCCGGGGAGCTGTTTTTT.